Reported below is one TCR beta chain. The data originate from a study of blood T cell repertoires in COVID-19. For the study at large: The United States, Italy and Spain provided the acute and convalescent COVID-19 samples.

Followed longitudinally, the Seattle patients had been enrolled during active infection. The germline CDR1 and CDR2 sequences are SGHDT and YYEEEE. The CDR3 consists of 16 residues. V was clipped by 4 bases and J by 5 bases; unmatched bases: 8. In the original analysis: Amplification with reference gene primers provided the estimates of nucleated cell counts. Method: immunoSEQ multiplex PCR; TCRdb's copy keeps in-frame clones and lacks some. Clone size and the V and J calls come from that table; the DNA yielded D and trimming. The table has 200,000 to 250,000 clones, 80% to 90% seen once. The receptor was derived from a man younger than 40 with COVID-19, enrolled during active disease. The rearrangement joins TRBV5-6 to TRBJ2-5; 13 positions agree with TRBD2. Sequenced: peripheral blood. CDR3 in DNA: TGTGCCAGCAGCCATTGGACTAGCGGGAGTCGGGAGACCCAGTACTTC. It yields the protein CASSHWTSGSRETQYF.